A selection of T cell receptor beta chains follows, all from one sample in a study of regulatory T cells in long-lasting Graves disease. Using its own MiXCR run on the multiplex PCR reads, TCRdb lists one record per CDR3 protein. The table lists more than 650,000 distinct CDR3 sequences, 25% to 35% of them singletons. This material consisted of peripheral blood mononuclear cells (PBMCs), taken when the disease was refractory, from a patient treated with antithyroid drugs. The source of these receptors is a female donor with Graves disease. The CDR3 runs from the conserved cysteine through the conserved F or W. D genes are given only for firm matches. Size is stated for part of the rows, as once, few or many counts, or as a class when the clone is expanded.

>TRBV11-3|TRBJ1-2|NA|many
TGTGCCAGCAGCTTAGGCTGGGTCTATGGCTACACCTTC
CASSLGWVYGYTF
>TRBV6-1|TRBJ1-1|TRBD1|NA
TGTGCCAGCAGTGAAACGGCGGGACAGAGCAACACTGAAGCTTTCTTT
CASSETAGQSNTEAFF
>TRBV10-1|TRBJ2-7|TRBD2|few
TGCGCCAGCAGTGAGTCCTCCCTAGCGGGAGCAGGATGGCAGTACTTC
CASSESSLAGAGWQYF
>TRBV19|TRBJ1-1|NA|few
TGTGCCAGCTTACAGGGAGGGAACACTGAAGCTTTCTTT
CASLQGGNTEAFF
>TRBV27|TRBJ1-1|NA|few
TGTGCCAGCAGTTTACCGGGGGCTGGTGAAGCTTTCTTT
CASSLPGAGEAFF
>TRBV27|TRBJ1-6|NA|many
TGTGCCAGCAGTTTGGTGGCCCCCAGCGACTATAATTCACCCCTCCACTTT
CASSLVAPSDYNSPLHF
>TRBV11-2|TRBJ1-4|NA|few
TGTGCCAGCAGCTTAGGCACGGAGCGAAAACTGTTTTTT
CASSLGTERKLFF
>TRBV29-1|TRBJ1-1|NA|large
TGCAGCGTTGAAGACCCGACGGAGAACACTGAAGCTTTCTTT
CSVEDPTENTEAFF
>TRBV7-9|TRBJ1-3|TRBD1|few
TGTGCCAGCAGCACGGGACAGGGGCCGGATGGAAACACCATATATTTT
CASSTGQGPDGNTIYF
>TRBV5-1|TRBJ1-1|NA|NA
TGCGCCAGCAGCTTGTCCCCAATTGACAAAGCTTTCTTT
CASSLSPIDKAFF
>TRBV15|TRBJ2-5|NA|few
TGTGCCACCAGCAGAGATCTCAGCCAGCAAGAGACCCAGTACTTC
CATSRDLSQQETQYF